A selection of T cell receptor beta chains follows, all from one sample in a study of T-cell reconstitution after alpha-beta-depleted transplantation in children. TCRdb redid the calling of the PCR reads with MiXCR, one entry per CDR3 protein. This repertoire shows about 220,000 distinct CDR3 sequences, roughly 18% found once; its top ten account for around 44%. Material: PBMCs, mostly from graft donor cells, obtained 360 days after TCRalphabeta/CD19-depleted stem cell transplant. These receptors all come from a male patient aged 2-10 years who had a stem cell transplant for acute lymphoblastic leukemia, so the T cells may come from the graft donor. Each CDR3 is given with its conserved first and last residue. D genes are given only for firm matches. Only some rows state a clone size, as once, few, many or a class for expanded clones.

- | TRBJ2-5 | TRBV7-2 | - | CASSLYIPGETQYF | TGTGCCAGCAGCTTATATATCCCTGGCGAGACCCAGTACTTC
- | TRBJ1-5 | TRBV16 | few | CASCLELNQPQHF | TGTGCCAGCTGTCTTGAGCTCAATCAGCCCCAGCATTTT
TRBD2 | TRBJ2-2 | TRBV5-1 | - | CASSLLERGSNTGELFF | TGCGCCAGCAGCTTACTAGAGCGGGGATCGAACACCGGGGAGCTGTTTTTT
TRBD1 | TRBJ1-5 | TRBV6-5 | few | CASSSQGAIAQPQHF | TGTGCCAGCAGTTCACAGGGGGCGATAGCTCAGCCCCAGCATTTT
- | TRBJ2-3 | TRBV4-2 | - | CASSQTLRSIDTQYF | TGTGCCAGCAGCCAGACCCTAAGGAGTATAGACACGCAGTATTTT
TRBD2 | TRBJ2-5 | TRBV12-3/TRBV12-4 | - | CASSPTSGGSETQYF | TGTGCCAGCAGCCCGACTAGCGGGGGCTCGGAGACCCAGTACTTC
- | TRBJ2-5 | TRBV6-1 | - | CASSIGTGRYQETQYF | TGTGCCAGCAGCATAGGAACAGGGAGGTACCAAGAGACCCAGTACTTC
TRBD1 | TRBJ2-3 | TRBV2 | - | CAGLPIRDRGWRFEDTQYF | TGTGCCGGACTTCCGATCCGGGACAGGGGCTGGCGATTTGAAGATACGCAGTATTTT
- | TRBJ2-1 | TRBV19 | - | CASSINEAGSYNEQFF | TGTGCCAGTAGTATAAACGAAGCCGGCTCCTACAATGAGCAGTTCTTC
- | TRBJ2-1 | TRBV12-3/TRBV12-4 | - | CASGGGGAIHEQFF | TGTGCCAGCGGGGGTGGGGGGGCGATCCATGAGCAGTTCTTC
- | TRBJ2-3 | TRBV5-4 | few | CASSRGPSSTDTQYF | TGTGCCAGCAGCCGTGGACCGTCTAGCACAGATACGCAGTATTTT
- | TRBJ1-1 | TRBV10-2 | - | CASKEGPSDAEAFF | TGCGCCAGCAAGGAAGGACCCTCCGACGCTGAAGCTTTCTTT